The 26 T cell receptor beta chains given below trace back to one sample, sequenced in a study of shared clonotypes between healthy human individuals (TCRdb year 2020). CD8 naive samples were obtained by positive selection for CCR7 among CD45RO-negative cells, yielding a CD45RA+CCR7+ population from which TemRA cells were excluded. To prepare the library, the immunoSEQ multiplex PCR assay was applied. The clones in this table, taken by TCRdb from immuneACCESS, are in-frame only. Not every clone is retained; where verified, under half of the shortfall comes from an unresolved V gene, and the cause of the rest is unknown. The sample records hundreds of thousands of clones, almost 95% of which are singletons. More than 20% of the sample rests with the top ten. Sequenced sample: naive CD8+ T cells sorted from blood. The cell subset or site label of this sample denotes: CD45RA+CCR7+. Receptors were obtained from a man aged 30 to 45 in good health.

V is TRBV27 and J is TRBJ2-4, with D tentatively TRBD1 (5 bases). V was shortened by 3 bases and J by 4 bases, with 10 bases between the two germline ends. The CDR3 spans 14 residues. Germline V CDR1 and CDR2: MNHEY, SMNVEV (reference sequence). CDR3 nucleotide sequence: TGTGCCAGCAGTTTTTCCAGGGCAAAAAACATTCAGTACTTC. It specifies CASSFSRAKNIQYF.

This chain uses TRBV13 with TRBJ2-7; D might be TRBD2 (7 bases). V was trimmed by 5 bases and J by 6 bases, leaving 20 bases between them. In germline, CDR1 is PRHDT, CDR2 FYEKMQ (reference sequence). The CDR3 is made up of 15 amino acids. The CDR3 loop reads CASSPRGLAALEQYF. DNA for the CDR3: TGTGCCAGCAGCCCCCGGGGGCTAGCGGCACTCGAGCAGTACTTC.

The chain joins TRBV6-5 to TRBJ2-3, with D tentatively TRBD1 (5 bases). Germline-derived CDR1 and CDR2 are MNHEY and SVGAGI. Trimming removed 0 bases from V and 4 bases from J, with 14 bases in between. This CDR3 contains 16 residues. The CDR3 DNA reads TGTGCCAGCAGTTACTCAGGACACTCTAGGCCAGATACGCAGTATTTT. Its translation: CASSYSGHSRPDTQYF.

The chain joins TRBV6-6 to TRBJ2-7; D ambiguous. The CDR3 consists of 14 residues. CDR1 MNHNY and CDR2 SVGAGI come from the germline V gene (reference sequence). Trimming shortened V by 5 bases and J by 4 bases, and 15 bases separated the two germline ends. CDR3 DNA: TGTGCCAGCAGTCCCCCAGAGGAGACTTACGAGCAGTACTTC. Protein: CASSPPEETYEQYF.

In its sample, this clone was seen once. This rearrangement joins TRBV5-4 to TRBJ2-6; D could derive from TRBD1 or TRBD2 (5 bases each). Germline CDR1 SGHNT, CDR2 YYREEE (reference sequence). The CDR3 contains 15 residues. The V end lost 5 bases, the J end lost 2 bases, and 11 bases lay between the germline ends. The CDR3 protein is CASSGRGAGANVLTF. CDR3 coding DNA: TGTGCCAGCAGTGGAAGGGGAGCTGGGGCCAACGTCCTGACTTTC.

The chain has TRBV7-3 and TRBJ2-1; 7 nucleotides line up with TRBD2. This CDR3 contains 16 residues. Germline V gene data show CDR1 as SGHTA and CDR2 as FQGTGA. V trimming: 3 bases; J trimming: 7 bases; junction bases outside the gene matches: 12. The DNA for the CDR3 is TGTGCCAGCAGCTTTTTGAGATCGGGGAGGGCTAATGAGCAGTTCTTC. It translates to CASSFLRSGRANEQFF. The variable domain in full, with the rest retrieved from reference TRBV7-3 and TRBJ2-1, is GAGVSQTPSNKVTEKGKYVELRCDPISGHTALYWYRQSLGQGPEFLIYFQGTGAADDSGLPNDRFFAVRPEGSVSTLKIQRTERGDSAVYLCASSFLRSGRANEQFFGPGTRLTVL.

The chain joins TRBV19 to TRBJ1-5; D gene unclear. This CDR3 spans 14 amino acids. CDR1 is LNHDA and CDR2 is SQIVND in the germline V gene (reference sequence). V lost 1 base, J lost 4 bases, and 8 bases lay in between. The CDR3 spells CASSIAQLNQPQHF. The CDR3, as DNA: TGTGCCAGTAGTATAGCTCAATTAAATCAGCCCCAGCATTTT.

Here the CDR3 reads CASTGIESYEQYF. The CDR3, as DNA: TGTGCCAGCACCGGGATCGAATCCTACGAGCAGTACTTC. The V gene is TRBV28, the J gene TRBJ2-7, with D possibly matching TRBD2 (5 bases). The length of the CDR3 is 13 residues. V gave up 7 bases and J gave up 1 base, with 11 bases separating them. Germline V gene lookup returns CDR1 MDHEN and CDR2 SYDVKM. Looking up the rest from reference TRBV28 and TRBJ2-7 gives the full variable domain: DVKVTQSSRYLVKRTGEKVFLECVQDMDHENMFWYRQDPGLGLRLIYFSYDVKMKEKGDIPEGYSVSREKKERFSLILESASTNQTSMYLCASTGIESYEQYFGPGTRLTVT.

The V gene is TRBV6-4, the J gene TRBJ2-3, with TRBD2 matching 13 bases. V dropped 3 bases and J dropped 4; count of bases not matched to a gene: 4. CDR1 MRHNA and CDR2 SNTAGT come from the germline V gene. The CDR3 is 16 residues long. DNA of the CDR3: TGTGCCAGCAGTGAAACTAGCGGGAGGGCTGCAGATACGCAGTATTTT. Residues: CASSETSGRAADTQYF.

V usage is TRBV2 and J usage is TRBJ2-7, with no clear D. V dropped 6 bases and J dropped 0 bases, with 6 bases sitting between them. Germline CDR1 and CDR2: SNHLY and FYNNEI. The CDR3 sequence is 12 residues long. CDR3 amino acids: CASRGLSYEQYF. CDR3 DNA: TGTGCCAGCAGGGGCCTCTCCTACGAGCAGTACTTC.

The J gene is TRBJ1-1, the V gene TRBV7-9; no reliable D call. The CDR3 has 15 residues. Trimming removed 3 bases from V and 1 base from J, with 12 bases in between. Germline CDR1 and CDR2: SEHNR and FQNEAQ (reference sequence). CDR3 bases: TGTGCCAGCAGCTTTCCGAGCGGGCAGAACACTGAAGCTTTCTTT. The encoded protein is CASSFPSGQNTEAFF.

The chain uses TRBV9 and TRBJ2-2; no firm D call. Deletions cut 2 bases from V and 0 bases from J, with 11 bases between. The CDR3 is 16 amino acids. Per germline, CDR1 SGDLS and CDR2 YYNGEE. This CDR3 is CASSVFRTANTGELFF. The CDR3 nucleotides are TGTGCCAGCAGCGTCTTTCGAACCGCGAACACCGGGGAGCTGTTTTTT.

The gene calls are TRBV7-8 and TRBJ2-1; TRBD2 aligns across 14 bases. The germline CDR1 and CDR2 sequences are SGHVS and FQNEAQ. J was trimmed by 5 bases and V by 5 bases; bases with no gene match: 11. CDR3 length: 18 residues. The CDR3: CASSHNRTSGRSNNEQFF. The CDR3 DNA reads as TGTGCCAGCAGCCACAACCGGACTAGCGGGAGGTCAAACAATGAGCAGTTCTTC.

CDR3: CSVVLTGKDFHEQFF. The CDR3 region has the DNA TGCAGCGTTGTACTGACAGGGAAGGATTTTCATGAGCAGTTCTTC. This sequence joins TRBV29-1 and TRBJ2-1; 7 bases map to TRBD1. There are 15 residues in the CDR3. Unmatched junction bases numbered 14, after V lost 4 bases and J lost 8 bases. The germline gives CDR1 SQVTM, CDR2 ANQGSEA.

This chain joins TRBV7-8 and TRBJ2-1, with 7 bases identical to TRBD2. Unmatched junction bases numbered 15, after V lost 0 bases and J lost 4 bases. Germline V gene lookup returns CDR1 SGHVS and CDR2 FQNEAQ. This CDR3 comprises 19 residues. CDR3 protein: CASSLAMASSGEGYNEQFF. CDR3 bases: TGTGCCAGCAGCTTAGCAATGGCATCTAGCGGAGAGGGGTACAATGAGCAGTTCTTC.

About this clone: This same CDR3 is encoded by further DNA sequences in the sample. The rearrangement uses TRBV9 and TRBJ2-7, with 10 bases that match TRBD1. This CDR3 contains 15 residues. Germline V gene data show CDR1 as SGDLS and CDR2 as YYNGEE. The V gene end was trimmed by 0 bases and the J gene end by 3 bases; junction bases not matched to a gene: 3. CDR3 amino acids: CASSVGRDRGYEQYF. The CDR3 DNA follows: TGTGCCAGCAGCGTAGGTCGGGACAGGGGCTACGAGCAGTACTTC.

This clone was counted once. V is TRBV10-2 and J is TRBJ1-2; D is unresolved. Germline CDR1 WSHSY, CDR2 SAAADI. This CDR3 comprises 15 residues. V shed 3 bases and J shed 4 bases, with 15 bases lying between them. Written as DNA, the CDR3 is TGCGCCAGCAGTGATCACGGTGGATTTACCTATGGCTACACCTTC. Protein: CASSDHGGFTYGYTF.

The chain recombines TRBV28 with TRBJ2-5; D might be TRBD2 (6 bases). The germline V gene has CDR1 MDHEN and CDR2 SYDVKM. The CDR3 is 13 residues long. V lost 4 bases and J 5 bases, leaving 11 bases between the germline ends. CDR3 bases: TGTGCCAGCAGTTCGGCTGGGGGGGAGACCCAGTACTTC. Residues: CASSSAGGETQYF.

This clone has a single count. Germline and junction disagree at one end, which may indicate a read error. The chain couples TRBV7-7 to TRBJ2-7, with D perhaps TRBD1 or TRBD2 (6 bases each). Germline V gene data show CDR1 as SSHAT and CDR2 as FNYEAQ (reference sequence). The CDR3 is 14 amino acids. The CDR3 sequence is CASSLGGGVREQYF. The CDR3 DNA is TGTGCTAGCAGCTTAGGAGGGGGAGTTCGCGAGCAGTACTTC.

The chain uses TRBV6-5 and TRBJ1-2; 8 nucleotides align to TRBD1. The ends lost 6 bases at V and 4 bases at J; junction bases unmatched: 4. CDR1 MNHEY and CDR2 SVGAGI come from the germline V gene. The CDR3 is 13 residues long. As DNA, the CDR3 is TGTGCCAGCAGCCAGACAGGGGCCTATGGCTACACCTTC. Protein: CASSQTGAYGYTF.

This clone has only one observation. CDR3 region: CASSSRQEQETQYF. Written as DNA, the CDR3 is TGTGCCAGCAGCTCTCGACAGGAGCAAGAGACCCAGTACTTC. The chain joins TRBV5-4 to TRBJ2-5, with D perhaps TRBD1 (6 bases). V gave up 3 bases and J gave up 2 bases, with 11 bases separating them. Germline V gene sequence: CDR1 SGHNT, CDR2 YYREEE (reference sequence). CDR3 size: 14 residues.

This chain connects TRBV15 to TRBJ1-2; weak D call: TRBD1 (6 bases). The CDR3 has 13 amino acids. Trimming cost V 3 bases and J 9 bases, with 14 bases left between them. CDR1 LNHNV and CDR2 YYDKDF come from the germline V gene (reference sequence). CDR3 DNA: TGTGCCACCAGCAGCTCAGGGGCCTTTAGCTACACCTTC. This gives the protein CATSSSGAFSYTF.

V is TRBV15 and J is TRBJ2-3, with D perhaps matching TRBD1 (5 bases). Germline CDR1 and CDR2: LNHNV and YYDKDF (reference sequence). The ends were cut back, 1 base at V and 6 bases at J, with 17 bases in the middle. This CDR3 has 16 amino acids. CDR3 amino acids: CATSRVRKTGWDTQYF. The CDR3 nucleotides are TGTGCCACCAGCAGAGTAAGGAAAACAGGCTGGGATACGCAGTATTTT. Variable domain in full (rest from reference TRBV15 and TRBJ2-3): DAMVIQNPRYQVTQFGKPVTLSCSQTLNHNVMYWYQQKSSQAPKLLFHYYDKDFNNEADTPDNFQSRRPNTSFCFLDIRSPGLGDTAMYLCATSRVRKTGWDTQYFGPGTRLTVL.

The rearrangement uses TRBV6-6 and TRBJ2-1; D gene unclear. CDR1 and CDR2 (germline): MNHNY, SVGAGI (reference sequence). The CDR3 loop spans 16 amino acids. V shed 0 bases and J shed 0 bases, with 9 bases lying between them. The CDR3 DNA reads TGTGCCAGCAGTTACTCGGCGGAGACCTCCTACAATGAGCAGTTCTTC. As protein: CASSYSAETSYNEQFF.

The rearrangement joins TRBV9 to TRBJ1-2; D is ambiguous. CDR1 is SGDLS, CDR2 YYNGEE, per germline. The CDR3 is made up of 11 amino acids. V dropped 4 bases and J dropped 6 bases, with 7 bases sitting between them. The chain's CDR3 is CASSSRNGYTF. CDR3 nucleotide sequence: TGTGCCAGCAGCTCCCGTAATGGCTACACCTTC. Full variable domain (missing parts from reference TRBV9 and TRBJ1-2): DSGVTQTPKHLITATGQRVTLRCSPRSGDLSVYWYQQSLDQGLQFLIQYYNGEERAKGNILERFSAQQFPDLHSELNLSSLELGDSALYFCASSSRNGYTFGSGTRLTVV.

Comments on this clone: Within the sample, other DNA sequences also encode this same CDR3. The rearrangement links TRBV7-9 to TRBJ2-7; TRBD2 is a possible D gene (5 bases). This CDR3 has 13 residues. V lost 2 bases and J lost 2, with 7 bases in between. CDR1 and CDR2 from the germline V gene are SEHNR and FQNEAQ (reference sequence). DNA for the CDR3: TGTGCCAGCAGCTTAACGGAGGCCTACGAGCAGTACTTC. Protein product: CASSLTEAYEQYF.